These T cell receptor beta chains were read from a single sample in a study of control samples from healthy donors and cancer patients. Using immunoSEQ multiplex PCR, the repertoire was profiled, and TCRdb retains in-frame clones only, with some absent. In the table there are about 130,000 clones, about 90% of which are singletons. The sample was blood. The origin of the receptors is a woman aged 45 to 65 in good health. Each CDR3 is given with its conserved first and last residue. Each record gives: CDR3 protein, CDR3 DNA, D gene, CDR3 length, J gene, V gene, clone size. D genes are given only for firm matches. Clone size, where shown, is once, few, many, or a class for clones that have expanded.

CDR3 protein: CAITGTGRGSYNEQFF
CDR3 DNA: TGTGCCATCACAGGGACCGGGAGGGGCTCCTACAATGAGCAGTTCTTC
D gene: TRBD2
CDR3 length: 16
J gene: TRBJ2-1
V gene: TRBV10-3
clone size: NA

CDR3 protein: CASSVGTLREKLFF
CDR3 DNA: TGTGCCAGCAGCGTAGGGACTCTACGGGAAAAACTGTTTTTT
D gene: NA
CDR3 length: 14
J gene: TRBJ1-4
V gene: TRBV7-9
clone size: NA

CDR3 protein: CASSYSRETQYF
CDR3 DNA: TGTGCCAGCAGTTACTCGAGGGAGACCCAGTACTTC
D gene: NA
CDR3 length: 12
J gene: TRBJ2-5
V gene: TRBV6-6
clone size: NA

CDR3 protein: CATSDPRPETSGLNEQFF
CDR3 DNA: TGTGCCACCAGTGACCCACGACCCGAGACTAGCGGGCTCAATGAGCAGTTCTTC
D gene: TRBD2
CDR3 length: 18
J gene: TRBJ2-1
V gene: TRBV24-1
clone size: NA

CDR3 protein: CASRMTGTGVFF
CDR3 DNA: TGTGCCAGCAGAATGACGGGGACTGGTGTTTTCTTT
D gene: NA
CDR3 length: 12
J gene: TRBJ1-1
V gene: TRBV6-5
clone size: NA

CDR3 protein: CAISARDSNEKLFF
CDR3 DNA: TGTGCCATCAGTGCACGGGACTCTAATGAAAAACTGTTTTTT
D gene: NA
CDR3 length: 14
J gene: TRBJ1-4
V gene: TRBV10-3
clone size: NA

CDR3 protein: CASRRDRGGNTIYF
CDR3 DNA: TGCGCCAGCAGACGGGACAGGGGGGGAAACACCATATATTTT
D gene: TRBD1
CDR3 length: 14
J gene: TRBJ1-3
V gene: TRBV5-1
clone size: NA

CDR3 protein: CASTLGQAQPQHF
CDR3 DNA: TGTGCCAGCACCCTCGGACAGGCTCAGCCCCAGCATTTT
D gene: TRBD1
CDR3 length: 13
J gene: TRBJ1-5
V gene: TRBV6-5
clone size: few

CDR3 protein: CASSYAGQGATGELFF
CDR3 DNA: TGTGCCAGTAGTTATGCGGGGCAGGGTGCCACCGGGGAGCTGTTTTTT
D gene: NA
CDR3 length: 16
J gene: TRBJ2-2
V gene: TRBV19
clone size: NA

CDR3 protein: CASNPGQGGEETQYF
CDR3 DNA: TGTGCCAGCAATCCCGGACAGGGCGGGGAGGAGACCCAGTACTTC
D gene: TRBD1
CDR3 length: 15
J gene: TRBJ2-5
V gene: TRBV6-5
clone size: NA

CDR3 protein: CATSRDRGEKLFF
CDR3 DNA: TGTGCCACCAGCAGAGATCGGGGTGAAAAACTGTTTTTT
D gene: NA
CDR3 length: 13
J gene: TRBJ1-4
V gene: TRBV15
clone size: NA

CDR3 protein: CAIRISRSGANVLTF
CDR3 DNA: TGTGCCATCAGGATCTCCCGCTCTGGGGCCAACGTCCTGACTTTC
D gene: NA
CDR3 length: 15
J gene: TRBJ2-6
V gene: TRBV10-3
clone size: NA

CDR3 protein: CSVEEAQGLCEQYF
CDR3 DNA: TGCAGCGTTGAAGAAGCCCAGGGGCTTTGCGAGCAGTACTTC
D gene: NA
CDR3 length: 14
J gene: TRBJ2-7
V gene: TRBV29-1
clone size: NA

CDR3 protein: CASSPRRRDEKLFF
CDR3 DNA: TGTGCCAGCTCACCCCGACGGCGGGATGAAAAACTGTTTTTT
D gene: NA
CDR3 length: 14
J gene: TRBJ1-4
V gene: TRBV18
clone size: NA

CDR3 protein: CASSPRDRSYNEQFF
CDR3 DNA: TGTGCCAGCAGCCCCCGGGACAGGTCCTACAATGAGCAGTTCTTC
D gene: TRBD1
CDR3 length: 15
J gene: TRBJ2-1
V gene: TRBV3-1/TRBV3-2
clone size: NA

CDR3 protein: CASSYGTYEQYF
CDR3 DNA: TGTGCCAGCAGTTACGGTACCTACGAGCAGTACTTC
D gene: NA
CDR3 length: 12
J gene: TRBJ2-7
V gene: TRBV6-6
clone size: NA

CDR3 protein: CASSLGQGRNEAFF
CDR3 DNA: TGTGCCAGCAGCTTGGGACAGGGGAGGAATGAAGCTTTCTTT
D gene: TRBD1
CDR3 length: 14
J gene: TRBJ1-1
V gene: TRBV5-4
clone size: NA